A selection of T cell receptor beta chains follows, all from one sample in a study of blood T cell repertoires in COVID-19. The protocol was immunoSEQ multiplex PCR, while the TCRdb copy is restricted to in-frame clones and leaves out a portion. This sample has roughly 200,000 clones; around 85% occur once, and the top ten carry around 7.8%. Material: peripheral blood. The source is an older woman with acute or convalescent COVID-19. CDR3s include the opening cysteine and the closing phenylalanine or tryptophan. The D gene is left open where the match is weak. Size is omitted from some rows. Given values are once, few, many or a class for expanded clones.

d_gene: NA
j_gene: TRBJ1-1
abundance: NA
v_gene: TRBV2
CDR3aa: CASRGMGLNTEAFF
CDR3nt: TGTGCCAGCAGGGGGATGGGGCTAAACACTGAAGCTTTCTTT

d_gene: TRBD2
j_gene: TRBJ2-7
abundance: once
v_gene: TRBV2
CDR3aa: CASSGEGYEQYF
CDR3nt: TGTGCCAGCAGTGGGGAGGGATACGAGCAGTACTTC

d_gene: NA
j_gene: TRBJ1-1
abundance: NA
v_gene: TRBV5-1
CDR3aa: CASQENTEAFF
CDR3nt: TGCGCCAGCCAGGAGAACACTGAAGCTTTCTTT

d_gene: TRBD1
j_gene: TRBJ1-1
abundance: NA
v_gene: TRBV6-5
CDR3aa: CASGSRGAVAFF
CDR3nt: TGTGCCAGCGGATCCAGGGGGGCTGTAGCTTTCTTT

d_gene: NA
j_gene: TRBJ1-1
abundance: NA
v_gene: TRBV5-1
CDR3aa: CASSLTPTGRTEAFF
CDR3nt: TGCGCCAGCAGCTTGACACCAACCGGGAGGACTGAAGCTTTCTTT

d_gene: TRBD1
j_gene: TRBJ1-1
abundance: NA
v_gene: TRBV5-1
CDR3aa: CASCPDRAETEAFF
CDR3nt: TGCGCCAGCTGCCCCGACAGGGCGGAAACTGAAGCTTTCTTT

d_gene: NA
j_gene: TRBJ1-2
abundance: once
v_gene: TRBV2
CDR3aa: CASSKDRFPQIYGYTF
CDR3nt: TGTGCCAGCAGTAAAGACAGGTTTCCGCAAATCTATGGCTACACCTTC

d_gene: NA
j_gene: TRBJ1-2
abundance: NA
v_gene: TRBV4-1
CDR3aa: CASSEGGYGYTF
CDR3nt: TGCGCCAGCAGCGAGGGCGGGTATGGCTACACCTTC

d_gene: NA
j_gene: TRBJ2-2
abundance: NA
v_gene: TRBV5-1
CDR3aa: CASSFGGSRGTGELFF
CDR3nt: TGCGCCAGCAGCTTCGGTGGATCTCGAGGCACCGGGGAGCTGTTTTTT

d_gene: NA
j_gene: TRBJ2-1
abundance: NA
v_gene: TRBV10-3
CDR3aa: CAISESPTSCEQFF
CDR3nt: TGTGCCATCAGTGAGTCCCCTACTAGTTGTGAGCAGTTCTTC

d_gene: TRBD2
j_gene: TRBJ2-5
abundance: NA
v_gene: TRBV10-3
CDR3aa: CAIRESGLAGETQYF
CDR3nt: TGTGCCATCAGGGAATCGGGACTAGCTGGGGAGACCCAGTACTTC

d_gene: NA
j_gene: TRBJ1-1
abundance: once
v_gene: TRBV20-1
CDR3aa: CSLYRNTEAFF
CDR3nt: TGCAGTCTGTACAGGAACACTGAAGCTTTCTTT

d_gene: TRBD1
j_gene: TRBJ1-1
abundance: NA
v_gene: TRBV2
CDR3aa: CASSDPQGRSTEAFF
CDR3nt: TGTGCCAGCAGTGACCCACAGGGGCGAAGCACTGAAGCTTTCTTT

d_gene: TRBD1
j_gene: TRBJ2-5
abundance: once
v_gene: TRBV5-6
CDR3aa: CASSSGQGIQETQYF
CDR3nt: TGTGCCAGCAGCTCGGGACAGGGGATCCAAGAGACCCAGTACTTC

d_gene: TRBD1
j_gene: TRBJ1-2
abundance: NA
v_gene: TRBV18
CDR3aa: CASSPPQGAIYGYTF
CDR3nt: TGTGCCAGCTCACCACCACAGGGGGCTATCTATGGCTACACCTTC

d_gene: TRBD1
j_gene: TRBJ1-2
abundance: NA
v_gene: TRBV19
CDR3aa: CASSSTWDSNYGYTF
CDR3nt: TGTGCCAGTAGTTCCACCTGGGACAGCAACTATGGCTACACCTTC

d_gene: NA
j_gene: TRBJ2-1
abundance: NA
v_gene: TRBV7-3
CDR3aa: CASSLTQGSYNEQFF
CDR3nt: TGTGCCAGCAGCTTAACCCAGGGCTCCTACAATGAGCAGTTCTTC

d_gene: NA
j_gene: TRBJ2-7
abundance: NA
v_gene: TRBV29-1
CDR3aa: CSVEVPSEVQYF
CDR3nt: TGCAGCGTTGAAGTGCCTAGCGAGGTGCAGTACTTC

d_gene: TRBD1
j_gene: TRBJ1-2
abundance: NA
v_gene: TRBV7-2
CDR3aa: CASSLGGQRISKGYTF
CDR3nt: TGTGCCAGCAGCTTAGGGGGACAGCGGATATCGAAGGGCTACACCTTC

d_gene: TRBD2
j_gene: TRBJ2-1
abundance: NA
v_gene: TRBV10-1
CDR3aa: CASSPIKRGSYNEQFF
CDR3nt: TGCGCCAGCAGTCCTATAAAGCGGGGGTCCTACAATGAGCAGTTCTTC

d_gene: TRBD1
j_gene: TRBJ1-2
abundance: NA
v_gene: TRBV29-1
CDR3aa: CSVDLQGAQGYGYTF
CDR3nt: TGCAGCGTTGATCTTCAGGGGGCCCAGGGCTATGGCTACACCTTC

d_gene: NA
j_gene: TRBJ1-1
abundance: NA
v_gene: TRBV7-9
CDR3aa: CASSSPVVSTEAFF
CDR3nt: TGTGCCAGCAGCTCCCCTGTTGTCTCCACTGAAGCTTTCTTT

d_gene: NA
j_gene: TRBJ2-3
abundance: NA
v_gene: TRBV6-2/TRBV6-3
CDR3aa: CASSLGGGGTDTQYF
CDR3nt: TGTGCCAGCAGTCTGGGGGGAGGAGGCACAGATACGCAGTATTTT

d_gene: TRBD2
j_gene: TRBJ2-3
abundance: few
v_gene: TRBV5-4
CDR3aa: CASSTGLAGKEDTQYF
CDR3nt: TGTGCCAGCAGCACCGGACTAGCGGGAAAGGAGGATACGCAGTATTTT

d_gene: NA
j_gene: TRBJ2-7
abundance: NA
v_gene: TRBV5-5
CDR3aa: CASSLGGVVSYEQYF
CDR3nt: TGTGCCAGCAGCTTGGGGGGGGTCGTGTCCTACGAGCAGTACTTC

d_gene: TRBD1
j_gene: TRBJ1-5
abundance: NA
v_gene: TRBV3-1/TRBV3-2
CDR3aa: CASSQTQGAPPSQPQHF
CDR3nt: TGTGCCAGCAGCCAAACACAGGGGGCCCCCCCGAGTCAGCCCCAGCATTTT

d_gene: TRBD2
j_gene: TRBJ2-4
abundance: NA
v_gene: TRBV6-5
CDR3aa: CASSWREGRNIQYF
CDR3nt: TGTGCCAGCAGTTGGCGGGAGGGTAGAAACATTCAGTACTTC

d_gene: TRBD2
j_gene: TRBJ2-1
abundance: NA
v_gene: TRBV7-6
CDR3aa: CASSLRTSGVNEQFF
CDR3nt: TGTGCCAGCAGCTTACGGACTAGCGGGGTAAATGAGCAGTTCTTC

d_gene: NA
j_gene: TRBJ2-3
abundance: NA
v_gene: TRBV9
CDR3aa: CASSPLRGTDTQYF
CDR3nt: TGTGCCAGCAGCCCTCTCCGTGGCACAGATACGCAGTATTTT

d_gene: NA
j_gene: TRBJ1-1
abundance: NA
v_gene: TRBV5-6
CDR3aa: CASSLANMNTEAFF
CDR3nt: TGTGCCAGCAGCTTGGCTAATATGAACACTGAAGCTTTCTTT

d_gene: TRBD1
j_gene: TRBJ1-2
abundance: once
v_gene: TRBV28
CDR3aa: CASSLSGTGYGYTF
CDR3nt: TGTGCCAGCAGCCTCTCTGGGACAGGCTATGGCTACACCTTC

d_gene: TRBD1
j_gene: TRBJ2-2
abundance: NA
v_gene: TRBV4-1
CDR3aa: CASSLYTGVAGELFF
CDR3nt: TGCGCCAGCAGCCTATACACAGGGGTAGCCGGGGAGCTGTTTTTT

d_gene: NA
j_gene: TRBJ2-3
abundance: NA
v_gene: TRBV7-9
CDR3aa: CASSASGSAQYF
CDR3nt: TGTGCCAGCAGCGCGTCAGGGTCGGCGCAGTATTTT

d_gene: NA
j_gene: TRBJ2-3
abundance: NA
v_gene: TRBV12-3/TRBV12-4
CDR3aa: CASRGRGTQYF
CDR3nt: TGTGCCAGCAGGGGGCGAGGTACGCAGTATTTT

d_gene: TRBD1
j_gene: TRBJ2-5
abundance: NA
v_gene: TRBV28
CDR3aa: CASSFGQGARETQYF
CDR3nt: TGTGCCAGCAGTTTCGGCCAGGGGGCCCGGGAGACCCAGTACTTC

d_gene: TRBD1
j_gene: TRBJ1-2
abundance: NA
v_gene: TRBV7-9
CDR3aa: CASSPQTGGAGYTF
CDR3nt: TGTGCCAGCAGCCCTCAGACAGGGGGCGCGGGCTACACCTTC

d_gene: TRBD2
j_gene: TRBJ2-1
abundance: NA
v_gene: TRBV9
CDR3aa: CASSAALTSGKARVGNEQFF
CDR3nt: TGTGCCAGCAGCGCTGCGCTGACTAGCGGGAAGGCGCGTGTCGGCAATGAGCAGTTCTTC

d_gene: NA
j_gene: TRBJ1-2
abundance: NA
v_gene: TRBV19
CDR3aa: CASSLPGVSGYTF
CDR3nt: TGTGCCAGTAGTCTTCCAGGGGTGTCTGGCTACACCTTC

d_gene: NA
j_gene: TRBJ2-7
abundance: NA
v_gene: TRBV28
CDR3aa: CASSRTGLPYEQYF
CDR3nt: TGTGCCAGCAGTCGGACGGGACTCCCCTACGAGCAGTACTTC

d_gene: NA
j_gene: TRBJ2-7
abundance: once
v_gene: TRBV5-1
CDR3aa: CASNQLPGKNYEQYF
CDR3nt: TGCGCCAGCAATCAACTGCCAGGAAAAAACTACGAGCAGTACTTC

d_gene: TRBD1
j_gene: TRBJ2-2
abundance: NA
v_gene: TRBV6-5
CDR3aa: CASSFYRQGATGELFF
CDR3nt: TGTGCCAGCAGTTTCTACCGCCAGGGGGCCACCGGGGAGCTGTTTTTT

d_gene: NA
j_gene: TRBJ1-1
abundance: NA
v_gene: TRBV29-1
CDR3aa: CSAQVGQNTEAFF
CDR3nt: TGCAGCGCGCAAGTGGGACAAAACACTGAAGCTTTCTTT

d_gene: TRBD2
j_gene: TRBJ2-1
abundance: NA
v_gene: TRBV6-5
CDR3aa: CASSTSGYYNEQFF
CDR3nt: TGTGCCAGCAGTACTAGCGGTTACTACAATGAGCAGTTCTTC

d_gene: NA
j_gene: TRBJ1-1
abundance: NA
v_gene: TRBV6-6
CDR3aa: CASIGDTEAFF
CDR3nt: TGTGCCAGCATCGGGGACACTGAAGCTTTCTTT

d_gene: TRBD1
j_gene: TRBJ2-7
abundance: NA
v_gene: TRBV29-1
CDR3aa: CSVTGTGNYEQYF
CDR3nt: TGCAGCGTCACCGGGACAGGGAACTACGAGCAGTACTTC

d_gene: TRBD2
j_gene: TRBJ2-3
abundance: NA
v_gene: TRBV7-3
CDR3aa: CASSRSGGSTDTQYF
CDR3nt: TGTGCCAGCAGCCGGAGCGGGGGGAGCACAGATACGCAGTATTTT

d_gene: NA
j_gene: TRBJ1-6
abundance: once
v_gene: TRBV6-5
CDR3aa: CASRTEPNSPLHF
CDR3nt: TGTGCCAGCAGGACAGAACCTAACTCACCCCTCCACTTT

d_gene: NA
j_gene: TRBJ1-5
abundance: few
v_gene: TRBV27
CDR3aa: CASSLTAGPNQPQHF
CDR3nt: TGTGCCAGCAGTTTAACCGCAGGGCCGAATCAGCCCCAGCATTTT

d_gene: NA
j_gene: TRBJ1-5
abundance: NA
v_gene: TRBV27
CDR3aa: CASRLLTGSNQPQHF
CDR3nt: TGTGCCAGCAGACTCCTGACAGGCAGCAATCAGCCCCAGCATTTT

d_gene: TRBD2
j_gene: TRBJ2-1
abundance: once
v_gene: TRBV7-9
CDR3aa: CASSYLRLAGSNEQFF
CDR3nt: TGTGCCAGCAGCTACCTCAGACTAGCGGGCTCCAATGAGCAGTTCTTC

d_gene: TRBD1
j_gene: TRBJ1-5
abundance: once
v_gene: TRBV28
CDR3aa: CASSSPPGTGGRQPQHF
CDR3nt: TGTGCCAGCAGTTCTCCCCCCGGGACAGGGGGCCGTCAGCCCCAGCATTTT

d_gene: NA
j_gene: TRBJ2-7
abundance: once
v_gene: TRBV5-3
CDR3aa: CARSFRDSLYEQYF
CDR3nt: TGTGCCAGAAGCTTTCGGGACTCTTTATACGAGCAGTACTTC

d_gene: NA
j_gene: TRBJ2-4
abundance: few
v_gene: TRBV4-1
CDR3aa: CASSLGVENIQYF
CDR3nt: TGCGCCAGCAGCCTCGGAGTAGAAAACATTCAGTACTTC

d_gene: TRBD1
j_gene: TRBJ1-1
abundance: NA
v_gene: TRBV7-9
CDR3aa: CASSQQGSGTEAFF
CDR3nt: TGTGCCAGCAGCCAACAGGGGTCGGGCACTGAAGCTTTCTTT